Listed here are 22 T cell receptor beta chains from one sample, sequenced in a study of blood T cell repertoires in COVID-19. Clones were read by immunoSEQ multiplex PCR, and TCRdb kept only the in-frame ones, dropping some. The repertoire holds over 150,000 clones, with around four fifths as singletons. Sequenced input: peripheral blood. These receptor sequences come from a woman of 80 years or more with COVID-19, enrolled during active disease.

V is TRBV2 and J is TRBJ1-3; the D gene is possibly TRBD1 (5 bases). Germline loops: CDR1 SNHLY, CDR2 FYNNEI. The CDR3 is 14 amino acids. The V end lost 7 bases, the J end lost 8 bases, and 18 bases lay between the germline ends. Here the CDR3 DNA reads TGTGCCAGCAAGGAGGGACTTTCGGCGGACACCATATATTTT. Its translation: CASKEGLSADTIYF.

J is TRBJ1-1 and V is TRBV19; weak D call: TRBD1 (5 bases). The CDR3 has 13 residues. V gave up 7 bases and J gave up 1 base, with 10 bases separating them. CDR1 is LNHDA and CDR2 is SQIVND in the germline V gene (reference sequence). CDR3 residues: CASNTQGNTEAFF. In nucleotides, the CDR3 is TGTGCCAGTAACACTCAGGGGAACACTGAAGCTTTCTTT. The whole variable domain, remainder taken from reference TRBV19 and TRBJ1-1, is DGGITQSPKYLFRKEGQNVTLSCEQNLNHDAMYWYRQDPGQGLRLIYYSQIVNDFQKGDIAEGYSVSREKKESFPLTVTSAQKNPTAFYLCASNTQGNTEAFFGQGTRLTVV.

This chain uses TRBV5-1 with TRBJ2-3; 12 nucleotides line up with TRBD2. Germline CDR1 is SGHRS and CDR2 is YFSETQ. This CDR3 spans 16 amino acids. V lost 3 bases, J lost 1 base, and 3 bases stayed unmatched. The CDR3 spells CASSSRLAGGTDTQYF. The CDR3 coding sequence is TGCGCCAGCAGCTCGCGACTAGCGGGGGGCACAGATACGCAGTATTTT.

V gene TRBV5-1 combines with J gene TRBJ2-3; the D gene is possibly TRBD1 (5 bases). The CDR3 sequence is 19 residues long. CDR1 and CDR2 (germline): SGHRS, YFSETQ. Between the trimmed V and J ends, which lost 4 bases and 1 base, there was a span of 25 bases. Here the CDR3 reads CASSRRRTSEPGGTDTQYF. The CDR3 coding sequence is TGCGCCAGCAGCCGAAGAAGGACATCTGAACCCGGAGGCACAGATACGCAGTATTTT.

This chain uses TRBV5-1 with TRBJ1-1; 7 bases agree with TRBD1. This CDR3 spans 15 amino acids. With 1 base clipped from V and 0 bases from J, the junction kept 3 bases outside the gene matches. Looked up from germline, CDR1 is SGHRS and CDR2 is YFSETQ. The CDR3 loop is CASSLTGQMNTEAFF. Written as DNA, the CDR3 is TGCGCCAGCAGCTTGACGGGACAGATGAACACTGAAGCTTTCTTT.

The genes are TRBV7-2 and TRBJ2-7, with 10 bases aligning to TRBD2. The V and J ends lost 4 bases and 5 bases, in that order; junction bases with no gene match: 14. Germline V gene data show CDR1 as SGHTA and CDR2 as FQGNSA. This CDR3 spans 17 amino acids. The CDR3 here is CASSSPAASGRFNEQYF. CDR3 nucleotides: TGTGCCAGCAGCTCCCCGGCGGCTAGCGGGAGATTTAACGAGCAGTACTTC. Together with reference TRBV7-2 and TRBJ2-7, the CDR3 gives the full variable domain: GAGVSQSPSNKVTEKGKDVELRCDPISGHTALYWYRQSLGQGLEFLIYFQGNSAPDKSGLPSDRFSAERTGGSVSTLTIQRTQQEDSAVYLCASSSPAASGRFNEQYFGPGTRLTVT.

This sequence joins TRBV27 and TRBJ1-2, with 9 nucleotides matching TRBD1. The J segment lost 2 bases and the V segment lost 5 bases, leaving 3 bases of the junction unmatched. This CDR3 has 14 residues. The germline V gene encodes CDR1 MNHEY and CDR2 SMNVEV (reference sequence). The CDR3 DNA reads TGTGCCAGCAGTCTGGGACAGGGCAACTATGGCTACACCTTC. Its translation: CASSLGQGNYGYTF.

The chain is built from TRBV28 and TRBJ1-1; 7 bases match TRBD1. Per germline, CDR1 MDHEN and CDR2 SYDVKM. The CDR3 is 14 residues long. J gave up 6 bases and V 10 bases, and 14 bases lay outside the gene matches. The CDR3, as DNA: TGTGCCACACACCGGACAGGTTTGGTGGCTGAAGCTTTCTTT. This gives the protein CATHRTGLVAEAFF.

The chain carries TRBV3-1 (or the pseudogene TRBV3-2) and TRBJ2-1; the match to TRBD1 covers 8 bases. The junction had 11 bases not matched to a gene; V was cut back by 1 base and J by 12 bases. Germline V gives CDR1 LGHDT, CDR2 YNNKEL (reference sequence). The CDR3 loop spans 15 amino acids. CDR3 sequence (DNA): TGTGCCAGCAGCCAAGCGGGCCGCAGGGGGCTAGGGCAGTTCTTC. This translates into CASSQAGRRGLGQFF.

The table lists this clone with a count of one. The chain links TRBV11-2 to TRBJ1-1, with no clear D. The CDR3 is 14 residues long. Germline CDR1 SGHAT, CDR2 FQNNGV. V lost 5 bases, J lost 6 bases, and 16 bases lay in between. The CDR3 DNA follows: TGTGCCAGCAGCGGACTGAGAGGCGGCGCTGAAGCTTTCTTT. Amino acids: CASSGLRGGAEAFF. The full variable domain, its missing parts supplied by reference TRBV11-2 and TRBJ1-1, is EAGVAQSPRYKIIEKRQSVAFWCNPISGHATLYWYQQILGQGPKLLIQFQNNGVVDDSQLPKDRFSAERLKGVDSTLKIQPAKLEDSAVYLCASSGLRGGAEAFFGQGTRLTVV.

V is TRBV5-6 and J is TRBJ2-1, with 10 bases fitting TRBD2. Germline lookup yields CDR1 SGHDT and CDR2 YYEEEE. The length of the CDR3 is 16 residues. The trim removed 4 bases at V and 2 bases at J, leaving 6 bases unmatched. The CDR3 nucleotides read TGTGCCAGCAGCCCCGAACTAGCGGGAACCTACAATGAGCAGTTCTTC. Translation gives CASSPELAGTYNEQFF.

V is TRBV4-1 and J is TRBJ2-3; 9 bases map to TRBD1. This CDR3 is built from 15 residues. Germline trimming cut 4 bases from V and 0 bases from J; bases unmatched to any gene: 2. Germline lookup yields CDR1 MGHRA and CDR2 YSYEKL. CDR3: CASSRGQGSTDTQYF. DNA of the CDR3: TGCGCCAGCAGCCGTGGACAGGGGAGCACAGATACGCAGTATTTT.

The genes are TRBV25-1 and TRBJ2-2; 9 bases line up with TRBD1. The V and J ends lost 6 bases and 6 bases, in that order; junction bases with no gene match: 5. This CDR3 comprises 14 residues. From germline, CDR1 is MGHDK and CDR2 SYGVNS. CDR3 region: CASRGTGPPGELFF. The DNA of the CDR3 is TGTGCCAGCAGGGGGACAGGGCCCCCCGGGGAGCTGTTTTTT.

V usage is TRBV6-1 and J usage is TRBJ2-3, with 10 positions matching TRBD2. Losses at the gene ends were 4 bases for V and 3 bases for J; bases not matched to a gene: 7. Looked up from germline, CDR1 is MNHNS and CDR2 is SASEGT. The CDR3 is 16 residues long. The CDR3 DNA is TGTGCCAGCAGTGGATCTAGCGGGGGACATACAGATACGCAGTATTTT. Translation gives CASSGSSGGHTDTQYF.

V is TRBV19 and J is TRBJ2-7; TRBD1 matches at 8 bases. The trim removed 1 base at V and 0 bases at J, leaving 5 bases unmatched. The germline V gene encodes CDR1 LNHDA and CDR2 SQIVND (reference sequence). This CDR3 is built from 16 residues. The CDR3 loop reads CASSIGGTGASYEQYF. The CDR3 region has the DNA TGTGCCAGTAGTATAGGCGGGACAGGAGCCTCCTACGAGCAGTACTTC.

The V gene is TRBV5-1, the J gene TRBJ1-1; the D is unclear. The CDR3 loop spans 13 amino acids. Germline CDR1 is SGHRS and CDR2 is YFSETQ. Deletions cut 4 bases from V and 11 bases from J, with 18 bases between. The CDR3 bases are TGCGCCAGCAGCCCTGGCACCTATGGCGGGGCTTTCTTT. Translation: CASSPGTYGGAFF.

The rearrangement uses TRBV27 and TRBJ2-7; TRBD1 matches at 7 bases. The CDR3 runs 18 residues. Germline CDR1 and CDR2: MNHEY and SMNVEV (reference sequence). V lost 5 bases and J lost 3; bases outside the gene matches: 19. This CDR3 is CASSLRSRSGGRLYEQYF. The CDR3, as DNA: TGTGCCAGCAGTCTACGGAGCCGGTCAGGGGGTCGCCTCTACGAGCAGTACTTC.

This clone has just a few counts. The chain uses TRBV2 and TRBJ1-5; D perhaps matches TRBD1 (6 bases). Trimming removed 7 bases at V and 5 bases at J, with 12 bases between. The CDR3 consists of 13 residues. Germline V gene lookup returns CDR1 SNHLY and CDR2 FYNNEI. CDR3 loop: CASTRGRDQPQHF. The CDR3 DNA sequence: TGTGCCAGCACCAGGGGTCGGGATCAGCCCCAGCATTTT.

V usage is TRBV28 and J usage is TRBJ2-7; TRBD1 agrees at 7 bases. Per germline, CDR1 MDHEN and CDR2 SYDVKM. This CDR3 is built from 12 residues. V lost 5 bases, J lost 6 bases, and 4 bases stayed unmatched. CDR3 in DNA: TGTGCCAGCAGTCAGCCAGGGGGCGAGCAGTACTTC. Its protein product is CASSQPGGEQYF.

This clone was recorded a few times. V is TRBV25-1 and J is TRBJ1-5; 8 nucleotides align to TRBD1. Unmatched junction bases numbered 3, after V lost 6 bases and J lost 2 bases. The CDR3 is 14 amino acids. Per the germline V gene, CDR1 is MGHDK and CDR2 is SYGVNS. The CDR3 DNA reads TGTGCCAGCAGGGGGACAGGAGGCAATCAGCCCCAGCATTTT. Encoded protein: CASRGTGGNQPQHF.

This chain connects TRBV11-1 to TRBJ1-4; the match to TRBD1 covers 8 bases. The V segment lost 5 bases and the J segment 10 bases; nucleotides outside the gene matches: 6. Germline V gene sequence: CDR1 SGHAT, CDR2 FQDESV (reference sequence). There are 13 residues in the CDR3. In DNA form, the CDR3 reads TGTGCCAGCAGCCTGCTACAGGGGGGAAAACTGTTTTTT. Protein: CASSLLQGGKLFF.

This rearrangement joins TRBV2 to TRBJ1-1; tentative D call: TRBD1 (5 bases). Germline V gene sequence: CDR1 SNHLY, CDR2 FYNNEI. CDR3 size: 15 residues. Trimming removed 6 bases from V and 0 bases from J, with 14 bases in between. CDR3: CASSLMGQLNTEAFF. The CDR3 nucleotides are TGTGCCAGCAGCCTAATGGGGCAGCTGAACACTGAAGCTTTCTTT.